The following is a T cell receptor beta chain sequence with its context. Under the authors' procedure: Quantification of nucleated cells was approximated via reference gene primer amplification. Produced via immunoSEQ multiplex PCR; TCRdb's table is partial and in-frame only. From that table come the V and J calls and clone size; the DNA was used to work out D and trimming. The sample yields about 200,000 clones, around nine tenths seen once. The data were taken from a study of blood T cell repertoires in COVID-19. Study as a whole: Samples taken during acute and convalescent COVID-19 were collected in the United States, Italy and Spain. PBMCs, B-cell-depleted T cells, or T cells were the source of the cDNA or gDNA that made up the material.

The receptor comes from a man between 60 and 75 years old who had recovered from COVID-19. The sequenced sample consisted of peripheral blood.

The DNA for the CDR3 is TGTGCCAGCAGCCCTAGGACTAGCGGGAGAGTCACCGGGGAGCTGTTTTTT. It codes for CASSPRTSGRVTGELFF. The chain has TRBV5-4 and TRBJ2-2; TRBD2 matches at 13 bases. Losses at the gene ends were 4 bases for V and 4 bases for J; bases not matched to a gene: 7. Germline lookup yields CDR1 SGHNT and CDR2 YYREEE (reference sequence). The CDR3 covers 17 residues.